The rows below give T cell receptor beta chains drawn from one sample of a study of T cell responses to AZD1222 COVID-19 vaccine. Produced via immunoSEQ multiplex PCR; TCRdb's table is partial and in-frame only. This sample yields roughly 200,000 clones, of which around 88% are seen a single time; approximately 8% belongs to the top ten. The sequencing used peripheral blood, collected on day 0 of AZD1222 vaccination. These receptor sequences come from an adult in good health. Each CDR3 is given with its conserved first and last residue. The D gene is left open where the match is weak. Size values are once, few and many counts, or a class for expanded clones, and some rows have none.

d_call: TRBD1; v_call: TRBV6-2/TRBV6-3; clone_size: NA; j_call: TRBJ2-1; cdr3_aa: CASSCIDRVVHNEQFF; cdr3_nt: TGTGCCAGCAGTTGTATCGACAGGGTTGTCCACAATGAGCAGTTCTTC
d_call: TRBD2; v_call: TRBV9; clone_size: NA; j_call: TRBJ2-3; cdr3_aa: CASSAGEAGGRTDTQYF; cdr3_nt: TGTGCCAGCAGCGCCGGGGAGGCGGGGGGGCGCACAGATACGCAGTATTTT
d_call: NA; v_call: TRBV18; clone_size: once; j_call: TRBJ1-5; cdr3_aa: CASSPYEGNQPQHF; cdr3_nt: TGTGCCAGCTCACCGTACGAGGGAAATCAGCCCCAGCATTTT
d_call: NA; v_call: TRBV9; clone_size: NA; j_call: TRBJ1-2; cdr3_aa: CASSLGRGGYGYTF; cdr3_nt: TGTGCCAGCAGCTTAGGGAGAGGGGGCTATGGCTACACCTTC
d_call: NA; v_call: TRBV7-9; clone_size: NA; j_call: TRBJ2-3; cdr3_aa: CASSLQGRVSTQYF; cdr3_nt: TGTGCCAGCAGCTTACAGGGCAGAGTTAGTACGCAGTATTTT
d_call: TRBD1; v_call: TRBV20-1; clone_size: few; j_call: TRBJ1-2; cdr3_aa: CSAGDSDGYTF; cdr3_nt: TGCAGTGCTGGGGACAGTGATGGCTACACCTTC
d_call: NA; v_call: TRBV5-4; clone_size: NA; j_call: TRBJ2-7; cdr3_aa: CASSLQGRTYEQYF; cdr3_nt: TGTGCCAGCAGCTTGCAGGGCCGCACCTACGAGCAGTACTTC
d_call: NA; v_call: TRBV19; clone_size: NA; j_call: TRBJ1-3; cdr3_aa: CASSILGRRSGNTIYF; cdr3_nt: TGTGCCAGTAGTATTCTCGGGAGAAGGAGTGGAAACACCATATATTTT
d_call: TRBD2; v_call: TRBV7-2; clone_size: NA; j_call: TRBJ2-1; cdr3_aa: CASSLGVAGSSYNEQFF; cdr3_nt: TGTGCCAGCAGCTTAGGAGTAGCGGGGAGCTCCTACAATGAGCAGTTCTTC
d_call: TRBD2; v_call: TRBV13; clone_size: NA; j_call: TRBJ2-3; cdr3_aa: CASSLSGALGDTQYF; cdr3_nt: TGTGCCAGCAGCCTAAGCGGGGCCCTCGGGGATACGCAGTATTTT